The 17 T cell receptor beta chains below all came from one sample that was sequenced in a study of T-cell memory formation after mild COVID-19. TCRdb used MiXCR to reprocess the 5' RACE reads, holding one entry per CDR3 protein. This sample has roughly 310,000 distinct CDR3 sequences, with more than 15% found just once. Sequencing was performed on PBMCs or a T cell subset sorted from them (not recorded which). Every receptor here comes from a man aged 18 to 29 who had mild COVID-19 (a few samples of this study predate the infection). Cell type and time point are not known.

The gene calls are TRBV5-5 and TRBJ2-3, with 10 bases that match TRBD2. After removal of 4 bases from V and 6 bases from J, the junction contained 5 bases not matched to a gene. CDR3 length: 14 amino acids. Germline V lookup: CDR1 SGHKS, CDR2 YYEKEE (reference sequence). CDR3 DNA sequence: TGTGCCAGCAGCCCGTATAGCGGGGGGGATACGCAGTATTTT. It yields the protein CASSPYSGGDTQYF.

This clonotype was found a few times. This rearrangement joins TRBV4-3 to TRBJ2-1; D is uncertain. This CDR3 has 17 amino acids. Germline assignment: CDR1 LGHNA and CDR2 YSLEER. Trimming took 0 bases from V and 0 from J, leaving 12 bases between them. The CDR3 sequence: CASSQEGSRLSYNEQFF. CDR3 in DNA: TGCGCCAGCAGCCAAGAGGGTTCCAGGCTCTCCTACAATGAGCAGTTCTTC.

This clonotype has more than one count but fewer than ten. The rearrangement joins TRBV21-1 to TRBJ2-7; the tabulated D call, TRBD2, remains unverified against the DNA. TRBV21-1 constitutes a pseudogene. The CDR3 consists of 15 residues. The CDR3 protein is CASSKSETTSYEQYF. DNA for the CDR3: TGTGCCAGCAGCAAATCTGAGACAACTAGCTACGAGCAGTACTTC.

Ten or more counts support this clonotype. This rearrangement joins TRBV5-1 to TRBJ2-3; D may be TRBD1 or TRBD2 (5 bases each). V lost 3 bases, J lost 6 bases, and 23 bases lay in between. The germline V gene has CDR1 SGHRS and CDR2 YFSETQ. The CDR3 runs to 17 residues. CDR3 sequence: CASSSFGNMGVRDTQYF. CDR3 in DNA: TGCGCCAGCAGCTCATTCGGCAATATGGGGGTACGGGATACGCAGTATTTT.

As regards this clonotype: One end of the junction does not line up with germline, which may come from a read error. The V gene is TRBV7-7, the J gene TRBJ2-5; no clear D gene. The germline V gene encodes CDR1 SSHAT and CDR2 FNYEAQ (reference sequence). This CDR3 spans 15 amino acids. CDR3 bases: TGTGCTAGCAGCTTAGGTTCTGGTAACGGAGAGACCCAGTACTTC. Its protein is CASSLGSGNGETQYF.

This chain joins TRBV7-2 and TRBJ2-1, with TRBD2 matching over 14 bases. CDR3 length: 16 residues. Per the germline V gene, CDR1 is SGHTA and CDR2 is FQGNSA. V was pared by 5 bases and J by 4 bases, with 4 bases of the junction left unmatched. The chain's CDR3 is CASSTRLAGGYNEQFF. CDR3 bases: TGTGCCAGCAGCACAAGACTAGCGGGGGGGTACAATGAGCAGTTCTTC.

The V call is TRBV9, the J call TRBJ1-5; 8 bases fit TRBD1. V was clipped by 3 bases and J by 2 bases; unmatched bases: 13. The CDR3 length is 18 residues. Germline V lookup: CDR1 SGDLS, CDR2 YYNGEE. CDR3 DNA: TGTGCCAGCAGCGCACAGGGGGAACGGGGAGGAGGCAATCAGCCCCAGCATTTT. Its translation is CASSAQGERGGGNQPQHF. Based on the CDR3 plus reference TRBV9 and TRBJ1-5, the full variable domain is DSGVTQTPKHLITATGQRVTLRCSPRSGDLSVYWYQQSLDQGLQFLIQYYNGEERAKGNILERFSAQQFPDLHSELNLSSLELGDSALYFCASSAQGERGGGNQPQHFGDGTRLSIL.

This clonotype has a count of ten or more. V is TRBV7-9 and J is TRBJ1-1; 10 nucleotides line up with TRBD1. The germline gives CDR1 SEHNR, CDR2 FQNEAQ (reference sequence). With V trimmed by 5 bases and J by 4 bases, 4 bases remained unmatched. The CDR3 is 14 residues long. CDR3 protein: CASSRRTGGTEAFF. CDR3 nucleotide sequence: TGTGCCAGCAGCAGACGGACAGGGGGCACTGAAGCTTTCTTT.

The CDR3 DNA reads as TGTGCCAGCAGTTACTCAGGGCGGGATAATTCACCCCTCCACTTT. Protein product: CASSYSGRDNSPLHF. J is TRBJ1-6 and V is TRBV6-6; D unclear. V shed 0 bases and J shed 5 bases, with 8 bases lying between them. The germline V gene has CDR1 MNHNY and CDR2 SVGAGI (reference sequence). The CDR3 runs 15 residues.

V gene TRBV18 combines with J gene TRBJ1-1, with 10 bases identical to TRBD1. This CDR3 has 15 amino acids. Germline CDR1 KGHSH, CDR2 LQKENI. V dropped 2 bases and J dropped 9; count of bases not matched to a gene: 9. Written as DNA, the CDR3 is TGTGCCAGCTCACCATCTTCAGGACAGGGGGGAAAAGCTTTCTTT. This sequence encodes CASSPSSGQGGKAFF.

This rearrangement joins TRBV6-2 or TRBV6-3 to TRBJ2-1; D may be TRBD1 or TRBD2 (5 bases each). The V end lost 2 bases, the J end lost 9 bases, and 17 bases lay between the germline ends. Germline V gives CDR1 MNHEY, CDR2 SVGEGT. The CDR3 contains 15 residues. The CDR3 is CASSYAALGTGEQFF. In DNA, the CDR3 is TGTGCCAGCAGTTACGCGGCCTTAGGGACGGGTGAGCAGTTCTTC.

This clonotype was detected a few times. J is TRBJ2-7 and V is TRBV18; no clear D gene. CDR1 and CDR2 from the germline V gene are KGHSH and LQKENI. The CDR3 covers 14 residues. Trimming removed 3 bases from V and 1 base from J, with 10 bases in between. Written as DNA, the CDR3 is TGTGCCAGCTCACCCCGGGCCAATTCCTACGAGCAGTACTTC. Its translation is CASSPRANSYEQYF.

There are many counts of this clonotype. J is TRBJ2-5 and V is TRBV4-3; no clear D. This CDR3 has 13 residues. Between the trimmed V and J ends, which lost 0 bases and 5 bases, there was a span of 7 bases. Germline V CDR1 and CDR2: LGHNA, YSLEER. CDR3 coding DNA: TGCGCCAGCAGCCAAGACCGAAGGGAGACCCAGTACTTC. It encodes CASSQDRRETQYF.

This clonotype was seen a few times. The chain is built from TRBV28 and TRBJ2-4, with TRBD1 as a possible D gene (6 bases). The CDR3 sequence is 13 residues long. V lost 8 bases and J lost 9, with 17 bases in between. The germline V gene encodes CDR1 MDHEN and CDR2 SYDVKM. In DNA form, the CDR3 reads TGTGCCAGCTGGGGAACAGGGCTTACCATTCAGTACTTC. The encoded protein is CASWGTGLTIQYF.

This chain connects TRBV9 to TRBJ1-2; D might be TRBD1 (5 bases). The CDR3 extends over 17 amino acids. CDR1 is SGDLS, CDR2 YYNGEE, per germline. Trimming pared 4 bases from V and 8 bases from J, leaving 27 bases between. The CDR3 DNA follows: TGTGCCAGCAGCCCATCGCCTGGGACCCCTGGAGTTGGCGGCTACACCTTC. Its protein is CASSPSPGTPGVGGYTF. The whole variable domain, remainder taken from reference TRBV9 and TRBJ1-2, is DSGVTQTPKHLITATGQRVTLRCSPRSGDLSVYWYQQSLDQGLQFLIQYYNGEERAKGNILERFSAQQFPDLHSELNLSSLELGDSALYFCASSPSPGTPGVGGYTFGSGTRLTVV.

This clonotype was detected only a few times. This chain uses TRBV7-6 with TRBJ1-5, with D unclear. V was cut by 5 bases and J by 6 bases, with 11 bases left in between. The CDR3 runs 13 residues. Germline CDR1 and CDR2: SGHVS and FNYEAQ. CDR3 in DNA: TGTGCCAGCAGCCTGAGCCTGGTTCAGCCCCAGCATTTT. It yields the protein CASSLSLVQPQHF.

The chain employs TRBV10-1 and TRBJ2-3; D may be TRBD2 (6 bases). This CDR3 has 13 residues. Per the germline V gene, CDR1 is WNHNN and CDR2 is SYGVQD (reference sequence). The V gene lost 0 bases and the J gene lost 5 bases, with 6 bases spanning the gap. CDR3 region: CASSESGGDTQYF. The CDR3 DNA is TGCGCCAGCAGTGAGTCGGGGGGAGATACGCAGTATTTT.